Listed below are T cell receptor beta chains from one sample, sequenced in a study of blood T cell repertoires in COVID-19. Measured with immunoSEQ multiplex PCR; TCRdb has only the in-frame clones, and not every one. The table includes 150,000 to 200,000 clones, over 80% detected once. Sample: peripheral blood. All receptors come from a woman in her sixties or seventies with acute or convalescent COVID-19. CDR3s include the opening cysteine and the closing phenylalanine or tryptophan. A D gene is named only where the DNA matches it firmly.

TRBV29-1,TRBJ1-2,TRBD1,14,TGCAGCGTTCCTCACGGACAGGGTCGCTATGGCTACACCTTC,CSVPHGQGRYGYTF
TRBV29-1,TRBJ1-4,TRBD1,12,TGCAGCGTACAACAGGGGGGTGAAAAACTGTTTTTT,CSVQQGGEKLFF
TRBV5-1,TRBJ2-3,TRBD2,16,TGCGCCAGCAGCCCCTTCGGGGGGGGTCGCACAGATACGCAGTATTTT,CASSPFGGGRTDTQYF
TRBV11-3,TRBJ1-2,.,13,TGTGCCAGCAGCTTGTCGCCGGACTATGGCTACACCTTC,CASSLSPDYGYTF
TRBV6-2/TRBV6-3,TRBJ2-2,TRBD1,15,TGTGCCAGCAGTTACAGCAGGGGGTCAACCGGGGAGCTGTTTTTT,CASSYSRGSTGELFF
TRBV5-6,TRBJ2-5,TRBD2,15,TGTGCCAGCAGCTTGGTCCGGGGGGACCAAGAGACCCAGTACTTC,CASSLVRGDQETQYF
TRBV4-2,TRBJ1-5,TRBD1,15,TGTGCCAGCAGCCAGGATCAGGGGGGAGGTCAGCCCCAGCATTTT,CASSQDQGGGQPQHF
TRBV3-1/TRBV3-2,TRBJ2-1,TRBD2,16,TGTGCCAGCAGCCACCTCGCGGGACTAGCCTACAATGAGCAGTTCTTC,CASSHLAGLAYNEQFF
TRBV28,TRBJ1-2,TRBD1,12,TGTGCCAGGACGGACAGGGTCTATGGCTACACCTTC,CARTDRVYGYTF
TRBV28,TRBJ2-5,TRBD1,17,TGTGCCAGCAGACCTCCTGCGTGGCGGGACAGGGAAGAGACCCAGTACTTC,CASRPPAWRDREETQYF